Here is one T cell receptor beta chain with its context. Antigen specificity is unknown. This sample was included in a study of regulatory T cells in long-lasting Graves disease. Study-level points and caveats: Persistent-disease Graves' patients showed less TCR diversity than new cases.

CDR1 MNHEY and CDR2 SVGEGT come from the germline V gene. This CDR3 has 13 amino acids. V shed 6 bases, J shed 3 bases, and the junction held 5 bases outside the gene matches. Regarding time point: newly diagnosed GD, antithyroid drugs for less than 3 months. RNA from PBMCs was the source of the TCR library. For TCR beta, libraries came from iRepertoire HTBI primers and Arm-PCR of CDR3 regions. Source study methods: Across all samples, roughly 62 TRBV segments and around 14 TRBJ segments were identified. TCRdb processed the multiplex PCR reads anew with MiXCR; each CDR3 protein has one entry. For this entry, the V and J calls and clone size follow TCRdb and not the study's own pipeline. The data hold over 350,000 distinct CDR3 sequences, with about 14% observed a single time. This sample was also put to use in a study of T cells in Graves' hyperthyroidism and ophthalmopathy. That source notes: Patients counted as stable if ophthalmopathy did not develop within 18 months. In making diagnoses, clinical symptoms, serum thyroxine and TRAb, thyroid ultrasound and orbital computed tomography were all used.

This sample comprised peripheral blood mononuclear cells (PBMCs), obtained at new diagnosis, from a patient treated with antithyroid drugs. The source is a woman between 50 and 59 years old with Graves disease. The V and J genes are TRBV6-2 or TRBV6-3 and TRBJ2-7; TRBD1 aligns across 7 bases. Here the CDR3 reads CASRPQGIYEQYF. The CDR3 DNA reads as TGTGCCAGCAGGCCACAGGGGATCTACGAGCAGTACTTC.